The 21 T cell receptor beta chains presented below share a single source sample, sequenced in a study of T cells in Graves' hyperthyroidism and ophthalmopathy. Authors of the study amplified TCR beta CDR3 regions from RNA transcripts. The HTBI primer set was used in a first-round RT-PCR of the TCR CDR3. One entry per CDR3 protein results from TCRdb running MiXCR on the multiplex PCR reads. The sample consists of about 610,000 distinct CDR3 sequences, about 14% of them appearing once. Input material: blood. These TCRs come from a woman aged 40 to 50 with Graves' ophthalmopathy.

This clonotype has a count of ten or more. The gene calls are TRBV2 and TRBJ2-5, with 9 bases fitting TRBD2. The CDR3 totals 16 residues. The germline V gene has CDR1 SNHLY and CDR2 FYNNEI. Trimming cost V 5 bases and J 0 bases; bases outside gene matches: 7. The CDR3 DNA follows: TGTGCCAGCAGTCCCGTGGCTAGCGGGGACCAAGAGACCCAGTACTTC. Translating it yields CASSPVASGDQETQYF. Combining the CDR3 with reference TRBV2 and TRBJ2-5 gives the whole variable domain EPEVTQTPSHQVTQMGQEVILRCVPISNHLYFYWYRQILGQKVEFLVSFYNNEISEKSEIFDDQFSVERPDGSNFTLKIRSTKLEDSAMYFCASSPVASGDQETQYFGPGTRLLVL.

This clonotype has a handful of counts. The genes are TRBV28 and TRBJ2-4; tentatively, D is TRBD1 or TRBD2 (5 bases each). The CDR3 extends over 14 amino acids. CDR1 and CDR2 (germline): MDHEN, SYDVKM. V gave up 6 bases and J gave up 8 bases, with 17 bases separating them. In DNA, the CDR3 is TGTGCCAGCAGCCGCCCCGTAAGGGGACACATTCAGTACTTC. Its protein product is CASSRPVRGHIQYF.

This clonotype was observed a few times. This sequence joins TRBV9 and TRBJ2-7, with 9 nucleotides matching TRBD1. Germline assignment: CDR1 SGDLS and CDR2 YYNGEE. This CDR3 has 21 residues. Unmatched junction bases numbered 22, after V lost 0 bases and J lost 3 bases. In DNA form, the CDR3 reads TGTGCCAGCAGCGTAGAAAGGAAGGGACAGGGCCCCTCGGAACCAATCTACGAGCAGTACTTC. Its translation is CASSVERKGQGPSEPIYEQYF.

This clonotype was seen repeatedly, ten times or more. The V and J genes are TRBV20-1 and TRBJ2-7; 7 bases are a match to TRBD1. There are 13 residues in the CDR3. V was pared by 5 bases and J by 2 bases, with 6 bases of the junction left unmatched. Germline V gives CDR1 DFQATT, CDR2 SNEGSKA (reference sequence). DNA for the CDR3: TGCAGTGCTTCGGACAGGACCCCCTACGAGCAGTACTTC. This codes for CSASDRTPYEQYF.

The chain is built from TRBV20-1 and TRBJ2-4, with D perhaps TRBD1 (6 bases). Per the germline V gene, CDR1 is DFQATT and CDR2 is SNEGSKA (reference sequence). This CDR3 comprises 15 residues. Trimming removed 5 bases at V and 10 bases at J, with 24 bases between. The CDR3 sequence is CSAPIGDGTLPIQYF. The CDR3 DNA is TGCAGTGCTCCCATAGGGGATGGGACACTTCCTATTCAGTACTTC.

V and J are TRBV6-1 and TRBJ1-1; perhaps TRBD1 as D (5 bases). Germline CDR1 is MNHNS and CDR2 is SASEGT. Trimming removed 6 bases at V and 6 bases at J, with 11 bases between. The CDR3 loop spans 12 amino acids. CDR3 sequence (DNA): TGTGCCAGCAGGGGCAGGGTGGCTGAAGCTTTCTTT. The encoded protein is CASRGRVAEAFF.

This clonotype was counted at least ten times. The CDR3 reads CASSLIPGGGEQYF. CDR3 in DNA: TGTGCCAGCAGCTTAATTCCGGGAGGGGGAGAGCAGTACTTC. The chain combines TRBV7-3 with TRBJ2-7; 8 nucleotides match TRBD2. V was clipped by 1 base and J by 7 bases; unmatched bases: 6. Germline V gene sequence: CDR1 SGHTA, CDR2 FQGTGA. This CDR3 has 14 residues.

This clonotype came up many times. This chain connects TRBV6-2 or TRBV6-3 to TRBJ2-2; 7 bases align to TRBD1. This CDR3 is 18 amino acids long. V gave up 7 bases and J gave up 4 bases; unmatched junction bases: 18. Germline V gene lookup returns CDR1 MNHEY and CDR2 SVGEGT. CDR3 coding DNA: TGTGCCAGCACCAACAGGGGTATTACCCACTTGAGCACCGGGGAGCTGTTTTTT. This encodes CASTNRGITHLSTGELFF.

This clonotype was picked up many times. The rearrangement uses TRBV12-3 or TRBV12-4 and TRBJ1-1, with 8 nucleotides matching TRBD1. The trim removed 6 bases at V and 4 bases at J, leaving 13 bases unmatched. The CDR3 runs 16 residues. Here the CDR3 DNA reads TGTGCCAGCAGACGAACCCTCTATACAGGGGGCACTGAAGCTTTCTTT. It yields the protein CASRRTLYTGGTEAFF.

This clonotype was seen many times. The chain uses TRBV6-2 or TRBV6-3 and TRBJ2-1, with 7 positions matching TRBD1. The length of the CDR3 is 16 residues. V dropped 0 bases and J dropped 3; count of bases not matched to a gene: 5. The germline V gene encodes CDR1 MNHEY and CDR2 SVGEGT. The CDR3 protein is CASSYSSNRGYNEQFF. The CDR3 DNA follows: TGTGCCAGCAGTTACTCGAGTAACAGGGGCTACAATGAGCAGTTCTTC.

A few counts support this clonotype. The CDR3 DNA sequence: TGTGCCAGCAACGGGGGGAGGGGAGATACGCAGTATTTT. This encodes CASNGGRGDTQYF. The chain joins TRBV6-1 to TRBJ2-3; 7 bases line up with TRBD2. Unmatched junction bases numbered 6, after V lost 7 bases and J lost 5 bases. Germline CDR1 reads MNHNS; CDR2 reads SASEGT. The CDR3 consists of 13 residues.

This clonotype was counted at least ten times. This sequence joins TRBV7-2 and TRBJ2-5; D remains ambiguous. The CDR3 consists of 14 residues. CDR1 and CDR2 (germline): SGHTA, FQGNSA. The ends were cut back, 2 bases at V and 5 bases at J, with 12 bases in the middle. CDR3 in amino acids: CASSLHLERETQYF. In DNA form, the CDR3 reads TGTGCCAGCAGCTTACATCTGGAAAGGGAGACCCAGTACTTC.

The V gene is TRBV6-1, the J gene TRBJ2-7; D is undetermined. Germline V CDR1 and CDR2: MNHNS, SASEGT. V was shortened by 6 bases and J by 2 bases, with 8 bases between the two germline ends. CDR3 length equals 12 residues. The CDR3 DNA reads TGTGCCAGCAGGGACGACACCTACGAGCAGTACTTC. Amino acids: CASRDDTYEQYF.

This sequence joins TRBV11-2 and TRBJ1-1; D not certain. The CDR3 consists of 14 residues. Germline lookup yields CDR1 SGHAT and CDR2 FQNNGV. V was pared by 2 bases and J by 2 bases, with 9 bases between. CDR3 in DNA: TGTGCCAGCAGCTTACACAGTTTTAACACTGAAGCTTTCTTT. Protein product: CASSLHSFNTEAFF.

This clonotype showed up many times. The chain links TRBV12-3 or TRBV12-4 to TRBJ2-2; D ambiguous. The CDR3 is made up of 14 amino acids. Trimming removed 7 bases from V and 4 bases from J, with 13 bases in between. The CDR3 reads CASTLFQVTGELFF. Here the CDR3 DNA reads TGTGCCAGCACCCTCTTTCAGGTCACCGGGGAGCTGTTTTTT.

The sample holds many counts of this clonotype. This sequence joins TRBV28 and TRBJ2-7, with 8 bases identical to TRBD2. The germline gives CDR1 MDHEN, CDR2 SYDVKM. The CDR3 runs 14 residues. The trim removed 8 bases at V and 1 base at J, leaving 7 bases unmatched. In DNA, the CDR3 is TGTGCCAGCCTACCGACTAGCGATTCCTACGAGCAGTACTTC. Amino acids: CASLPTSDSYEQYF.

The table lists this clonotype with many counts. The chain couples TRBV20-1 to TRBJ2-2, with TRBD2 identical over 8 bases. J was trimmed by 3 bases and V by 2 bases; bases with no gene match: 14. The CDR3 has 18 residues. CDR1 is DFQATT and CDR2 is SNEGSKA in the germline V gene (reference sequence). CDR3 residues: CSARSEGLVPPHTGELFF. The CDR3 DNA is TGCAGTGCTAGATCGGAGGGACTAGTTCCCCCGCACACCGGGGAGCTGTTTTTT.

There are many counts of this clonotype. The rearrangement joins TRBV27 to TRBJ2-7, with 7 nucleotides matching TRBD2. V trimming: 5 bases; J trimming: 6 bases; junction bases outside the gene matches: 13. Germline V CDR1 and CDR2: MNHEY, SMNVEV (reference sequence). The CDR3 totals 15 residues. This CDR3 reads CASSPAGQGVGEQYF. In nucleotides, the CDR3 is TGTGCCAGCAGTCCAGCGGGGCAAGGGGTCGGCGAGCAGTACTTC.

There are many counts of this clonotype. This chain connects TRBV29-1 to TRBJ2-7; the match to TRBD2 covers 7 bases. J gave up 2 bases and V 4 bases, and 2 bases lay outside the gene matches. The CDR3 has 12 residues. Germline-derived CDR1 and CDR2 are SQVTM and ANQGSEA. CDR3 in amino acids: CSVGDYTYEQYF. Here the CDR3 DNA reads TGCAGCGTTGGGGACTACACCTACGAGCAGTACTTC.

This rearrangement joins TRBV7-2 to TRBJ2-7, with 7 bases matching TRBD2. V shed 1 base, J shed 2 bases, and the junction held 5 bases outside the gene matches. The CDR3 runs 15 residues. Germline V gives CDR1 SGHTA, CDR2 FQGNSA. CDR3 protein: CASSLGRDYTYEQYF. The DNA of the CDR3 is TGTGCCAGCAGCTTAGGCCGGGACTACACCTACGAGCAGTACTTC.

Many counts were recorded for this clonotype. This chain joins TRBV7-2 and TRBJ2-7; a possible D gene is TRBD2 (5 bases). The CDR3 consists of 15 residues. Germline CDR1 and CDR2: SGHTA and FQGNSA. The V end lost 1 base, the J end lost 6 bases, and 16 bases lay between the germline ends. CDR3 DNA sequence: TGTGCCAGCAGCTTAGGCGGACTCCCCTTGGGCGAGCAGTACTTC. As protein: CASSLGGLPLGEQYF.